The entry below describes one T cell receptor beta chain. The sample belongs to a study of CD8 T cells in Susac syndrome. TEMRA cells were FACS-enriched, unlike CD8+ and CD4+ T cells, which were negatively isolated. V was clipped by 8 bases and J by 6 bases; unmatched bases: 4. CDR3 length: 13 residues. Reverse transcription of roughly 0.45 to 1 ug RNA was carried out with random hexamers. The CDR3 of TCR beta was amplified by immunoSEQ multiplex PCR across 54 Vbeta and 13 Jbeta. MiXCR, run by TCRdb on the immunoSEQ multiplex PCR reads, gives a single entry per CDR3 protein. The data show 100,000 or so distinct CDR3 sequences, less than 95% seen once.

This receptor was identified in a human donor in good health. What was sequenced was CD8+ T cells from PBMCs. This chain links TRBV12-3 or TRBV12-4 with TRBJ1-5; 10 bases fit TRBD1. This CDR3 reads CASGGTGVQPQHF. CDR3 nucleotide sequence: TGTGCCAGCGGAGGGACAGGGGTTCAGCCCCAGCATTTT.